Listed here is a single T cell receptor (beta chain). Its cognate antigen is unknown. The data were obtained in a study of radiation and T cells in renal cell carcinoma. Study-level background: Nephrectomy followed 15 Gy stereotactic body radiation by 4 weeks.

The CDR3 is 18 residues long. Germline trimming cut 0 bases from V and 2 bases from J; bases unmatched to any gene: 7. Germline loops: CDR1 LGHNA, CDR2 YNFKEQ. Generated by immunoSEQ multiplex PCR, the TCRdb table keeps only in-frame clones and is missing some. Among around 140,000 clones listed, over 80% were seen once. Findings of the study overall: In blood, top tumor clones expanded by 2 weeks, shrinking by 4.

Time point specified: baseline pretreatment blood. As to treatment: 15 Gy SBRT to primary tumor, nephrectomy 4 weeks later. The source is a woman in her forties or fifties with renal cell carcinoma. The specimen comprised blood, sampled from a patient whose treatment included radiotherapy and nephrectomy. The rearrangement uses TRBV4-2 and TRBJ2-1; 10 nucleotides match TRBD1. DNA of the CDR3: TGTGCCAGCAGCCAAGATGATTTCGGGACAGGGGCCTACAATGAGCAGTTCTTC. Translating it yields CASSQDDFGTGAYNEQFF.